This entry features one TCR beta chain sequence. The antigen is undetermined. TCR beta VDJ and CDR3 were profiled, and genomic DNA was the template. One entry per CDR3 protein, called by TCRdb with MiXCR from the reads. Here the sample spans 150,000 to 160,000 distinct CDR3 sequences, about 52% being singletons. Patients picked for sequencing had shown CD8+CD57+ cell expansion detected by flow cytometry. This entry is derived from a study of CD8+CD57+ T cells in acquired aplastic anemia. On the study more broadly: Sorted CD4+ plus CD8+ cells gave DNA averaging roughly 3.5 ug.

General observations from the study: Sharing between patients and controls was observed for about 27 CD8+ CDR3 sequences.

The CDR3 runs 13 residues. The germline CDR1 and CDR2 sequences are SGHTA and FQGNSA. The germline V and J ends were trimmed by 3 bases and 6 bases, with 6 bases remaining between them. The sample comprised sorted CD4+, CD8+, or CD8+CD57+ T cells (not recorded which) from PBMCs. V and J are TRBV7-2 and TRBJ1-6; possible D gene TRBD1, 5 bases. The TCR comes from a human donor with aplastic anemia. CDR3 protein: CASSLDINSPLHF. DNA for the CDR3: TGTGCCAGCAGCTTGGACATTAATTCACCCCTCCACTTT.